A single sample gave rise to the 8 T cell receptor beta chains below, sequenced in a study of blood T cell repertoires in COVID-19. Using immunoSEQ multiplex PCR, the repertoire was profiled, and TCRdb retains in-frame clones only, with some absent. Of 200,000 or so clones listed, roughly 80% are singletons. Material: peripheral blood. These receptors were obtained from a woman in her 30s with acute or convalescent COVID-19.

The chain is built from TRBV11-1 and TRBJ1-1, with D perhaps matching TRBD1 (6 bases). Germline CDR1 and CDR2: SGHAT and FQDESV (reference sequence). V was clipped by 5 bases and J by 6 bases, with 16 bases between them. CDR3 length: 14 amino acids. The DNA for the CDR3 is TGTGCCAGCAGCGTTAGACAGGTATCCCCTGAAGCTTTCTTT. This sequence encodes CASSVRQVSPEAFF.

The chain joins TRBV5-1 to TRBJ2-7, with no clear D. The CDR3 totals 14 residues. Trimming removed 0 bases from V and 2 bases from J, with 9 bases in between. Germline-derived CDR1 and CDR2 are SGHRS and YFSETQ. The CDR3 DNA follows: TGCGCCAGCAGCTTGGTAGGAGTAGCCTACGAGCAGTACTTC. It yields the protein CASSLVGVAYEQYF.

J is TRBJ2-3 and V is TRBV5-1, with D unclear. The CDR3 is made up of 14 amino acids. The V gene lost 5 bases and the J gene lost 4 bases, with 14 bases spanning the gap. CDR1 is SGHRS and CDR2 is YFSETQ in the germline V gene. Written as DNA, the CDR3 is TGCGCCAGCAGGGTAAAGATTAGCTCAGATACGCAGTATTTT. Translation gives CASRVKISSDTQYF.

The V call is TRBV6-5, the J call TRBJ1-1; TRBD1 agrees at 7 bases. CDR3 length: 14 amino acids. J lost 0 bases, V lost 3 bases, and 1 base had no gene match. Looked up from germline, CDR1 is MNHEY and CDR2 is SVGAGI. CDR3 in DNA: TGTGCCAGCAGTTATGGACAGGTGAACACTGAAGCTTTCTTT. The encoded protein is CASSYGQVNTEAFF.

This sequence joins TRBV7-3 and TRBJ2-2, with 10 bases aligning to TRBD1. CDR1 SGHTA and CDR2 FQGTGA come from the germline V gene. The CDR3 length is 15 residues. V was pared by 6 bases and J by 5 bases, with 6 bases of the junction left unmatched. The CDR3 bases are TGTGCCAGCAGACCAGGACAGGGGGAAACCGGGGAGCTGTTTTTT. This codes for CASRPGQGETGELFF.

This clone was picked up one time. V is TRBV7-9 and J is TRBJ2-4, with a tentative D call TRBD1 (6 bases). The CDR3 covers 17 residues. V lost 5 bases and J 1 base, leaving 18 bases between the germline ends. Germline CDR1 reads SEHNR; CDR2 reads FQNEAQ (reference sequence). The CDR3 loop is CASSQGRIGVAKNIQYF. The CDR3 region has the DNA TGTGCCAGCAGCCAGGGGCGCATAGGGGTTGCCAAAAACATTCAGTACTTC.

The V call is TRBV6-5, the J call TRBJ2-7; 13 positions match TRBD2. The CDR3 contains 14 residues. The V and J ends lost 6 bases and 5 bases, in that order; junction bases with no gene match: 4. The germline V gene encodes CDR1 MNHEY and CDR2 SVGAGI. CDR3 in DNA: TGTGCCAGCAGCGACGGACTAGCGGGAGACGAGCAGTACTTC. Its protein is CASSDGLAGDEQYF.

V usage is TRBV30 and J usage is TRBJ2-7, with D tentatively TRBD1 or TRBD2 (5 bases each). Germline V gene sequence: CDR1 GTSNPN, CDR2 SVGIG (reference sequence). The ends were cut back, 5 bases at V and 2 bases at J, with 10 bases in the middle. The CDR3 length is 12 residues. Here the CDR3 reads CAWGTGAYEQYF. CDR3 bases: TGTGCCTGGGGGACCGGGGCCTACGAGCAGTACTTC.